This TCR beta chain was obtained from a study of blood T cell repertoires in COVID-19. V gave up 4 bases and J gave up 5 bases, with 12 bases separating them. The CDR3 has 14 amino acids. Germline lookup yields CDR1 MNHEY and CDR2 SVGEGT. Under the authors' procedure: How many nucleated cells were present was estimated from reference gene primer amplification. Method: immunoSEQ multiplex PCR; TCRdb's copy keeps in-frame clones and lacks some. The V and J calls and clone size come from that table; D and trimming were worked out from the DNA. The sample lists some 310,000 clones, around nine tenths occurring once.

This chain joins TRBV6-2 or TRBV6-3 and TRBJ1-5; D gene ambiguous. The sample was peripheral blood. This receptor was identified in a man aged 45-65 years with active or convalescent COVID-19. The CDR3 DNA reads TGTGCCAGCAGTTTTTCTACAGAGCATCAGCCCCAGCATTTT. This gives the protein CASSFSTEHQPQHF.